This record covers a single T cell receptor beta chain. The data were taken from a study of blood T cell repertoires in COVID-19. For the study at large: Sources were T cells, B-cell-depleted T cells, or PBMCs; the material itself was cDNA or gDNA.

The CDR3 is 15 amino acids. CDR1 and CDR2 (germline): MDHEN, SYDVKM. V shed 3 bases and J shed 6 bases, with 15 bases lying between them. Original processing notes: Reference gene primer amplification gave nucleated cell count estimates. Assay: immunoSEQ multiplex PCR; the TCRdb copy retains only in-frame clones and omits some. V and J calls and clone size follow that table, whereas D and trimming were derived from the DNA. The table lists fewer than 30,000 clones, approximately 87% of them singletons. Sequences were obtained from peripheral blood. This clonotype was sampled from a man aged 70-80 years with active COVID-19. The chain links TRBV28 to TRBJ1-5; D might be TRBD1 (5 bases). Here the CDR3 reads CASSFRTPQGQPQHF. CDR3 nucleotides: TGTGCCAGCAGTTTTCGGACCCCTCAGGGTCAGCCCCAGCATTTT.